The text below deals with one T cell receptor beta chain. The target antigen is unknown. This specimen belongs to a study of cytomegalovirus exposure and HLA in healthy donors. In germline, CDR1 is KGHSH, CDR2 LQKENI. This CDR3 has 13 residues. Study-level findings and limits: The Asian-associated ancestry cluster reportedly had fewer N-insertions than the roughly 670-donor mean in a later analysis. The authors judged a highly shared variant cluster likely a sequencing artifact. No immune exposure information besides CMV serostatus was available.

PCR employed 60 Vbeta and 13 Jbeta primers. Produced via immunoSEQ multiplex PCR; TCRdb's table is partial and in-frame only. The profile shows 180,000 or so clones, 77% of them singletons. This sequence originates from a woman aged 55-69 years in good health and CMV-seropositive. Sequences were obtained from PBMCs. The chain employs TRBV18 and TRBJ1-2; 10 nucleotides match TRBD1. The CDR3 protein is CATGGPLGRGYTF. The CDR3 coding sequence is TGTGCGACAGGGGGCCCCCTAGGTAGAGGCTACACCTTC.